This T cell receptor (beta chain) was retrieved from a study of cytomegalovirus exposure and HLA in healthy donors (dated by TCRdb to the late 2010s). In terms of the full investigation: An earlier analysis of roughly 500 of the donors reported roughly 270 Gb of sequence data and some 100 million unique TCR beta sequences from 150 million to 200 million T cells. An early release covering roughly 640 HLA-typed donors comprised 300 to 350 gigabases of sequencing data and tens of millions of unique TCR sequences. Of the roughly 410 genotyped donors, roughly 76% were placed in the genetic ancestry cluster associated with self-reported Caucasian donors. The study was designed to test whether signatures of past pathogen exposure could be identified by cataloging public T cell receptors. The T cell repertoires of 700 or so subjects were profiled by immunosequencing and related to cytomegalovirus serostatus. Along with the approximately 700-subject first cohort, a separate validation cohort of over a hundred different subjects was used. To predict cytomegalovirus infection status, the study combined high-throughput TCR immunosequencing, statistical association of individual TCRs with disease status, and machine learning. A later analysis re-analyzed previously published TCR beta repertoires from 550 to 700 donors and added high-resolution HLA genotyping to study TCR occurrence patterns. In the later analysis, no new phenotypic data were used to find candidate immune exposures; instead, reliance was placed on TCR beta sequences and their occurrence across donors. In an earlier analysis of roughly 600 of the donors, high-throughput TCR beta sequencing was used to judge whether each TCR beta V gene segment behaved as functional or pseudogenic. Donor age, sex, ethnicity and CMV serostatus were compiled together with the repertoire data. In a later genetic analysis, genome-wide SNP genotypes for about 55% of the 666 donors were used, and that subset was treated as a discovery cohort. Every repertoire in the discovery cohort had been generated on one and the same sequencing platform. Class I and class II HLA loci were covered by the typing at four-digit resolution. Typing coverage differed by locus: A, B, C, DRB1 and DQB1 were typed in roughly 620-630 donors, DQA1 in about 500, DPA1 in 606, and DPB1 in 400 to 480. About five DR-DQ haplotypes were handled as single units for association and clustering, since linkage in the cohort was strong. Across 300 to 400 genotyped donors of the cohort, an average of 235,054 unique TCR beta nucleotide sequences per donor were sequenced, and 15% to 20% of those sequences were non-productive.

Turning to this clone: Its antigen remains undetermined. One base away there is no much larger clone; base qualities are not given.

Beyond this particular receptor, the publication reports: While some public TCRs were present in many individuals, most TCR sequences turned up only very rarely across donors. In an earlier analysis of approximately 600 of the donors, most TCR beta V segments were observed in productive rearrangements about 87% or about 30% of the time, broadly matching IMGT annotations. The study listed around 160 TCR beta chains as associated with cytomegalovirus. The authors suggested that the approach could potentially be generalized to other disease states and immunological phenotypes. A later analysis associated about 17,000 TCR beta sequences with specific HLA alleles at a false discovery rate of 0.05. The classifier was reported to diagnose cytomegalovirus status with high specificity and sensitivity in both the original and validation cohorts. In a later genetic analysis, fewer N-insertions in productive TCRs were reported among donors in an Asian-associated ancestry cluster than the 666-donor mean. Sequencing depth was assumed to be roughly uniform across donors in the presence/absence analyses, though that assumption may not hold. In this cohort, only TCR beta chains were sequenced, and detectable features were limited by the absence of alpha or paired-chain data. A group of highly shared sequence variants was considered likely to be a technical artifact of the sequencing pipeline. Because HLA typing was unavailable for some donors at each locus, only the typed subset was used in association tests. Correlated functional status among segregating V segments might be attributable to linkage disequilibrium, but an unknown experimental factor could not be ruled out. In a later analysis, TCR association rates were found to vary across HLA loci, with the most associated TCRs seen for DRB1 alleles and the fewest for HLA-C alleles. In a later genetic analysis, a missense DCLRE1C variant was associated with V-gene and J-gene trimming of TCR beta chains, and the association was replicated in an independent cohort. A few of the identified cytomegalovirus-associated TCR beta chains were confirmed in vitro to be specific for cytomegalovirus antigens. Several of the top co-occurrence clusters appeared to be linked to parvovirus B19, influenza, CMV and Epstein-Barr virus, according to a later analysis. In a later analysis, most CMV-associated TCR beta chains were found to appear HLA-restricted, with HLA associations seemingly driven largely by CMV exposure. Compared with equally common non-associated chains, HLA-associated TCR beta chains in a later analysis were more clonally expanded and had lower generation probabilities. For the cohort, immune exposure information was limited to CMV serostatus. Assigning TCR associations to individual alleles was difficult when HLA alleles, especially DR and DQ, strongly co-occurred. Some IMGT-functional V segments, including TRBV6-2 and TRBV6-3, could not be told apart with the 87-base-pair reads, so those segments were excluded. A further reported finding was that TCR beta sequences accurately predicted the HLA-A and HLA-B alleles for most subjects in the first cohort. Because counts were too low, about 15 rarely observed V segments, including chromosome 9 orphons, were left out of the earlier analysis of about 500 of the donors.

Library preparation was by the immunoSEQ multiplex PCR assay. For the multiplex PCR, a mixture combining 60 forward primers for TCR Vbeta segments and 13 reverse primers for TCR Jbeta segments was used. The CDR3 region of rearranged TCR beta genes was amplified from genomic DNA with a multiplex PCR assay. The Illumina HiSeq System was used to sequence the amplified TCR beta libraries as 87-base-pair reads. On the authors' methods: A later analysis tallied approximately 87 million unique TCR beta chains across the 600 to 700 repertoires, and around 10 million of those chains were shared by two or more donors. Raw reads were error-corrected and collapsed into unique sequences by a nearest-neighbor algorithm in which closely related sequences were merged to remove PCR and sequencing errors. CDR3 sequences were aligned to IMGT reference sequences to assign V, D and J gene segments. For a sequence to be retained, a match of at least six nucleotides was required to both a V gene segment and a J gene segment. A rearrangement was called productive if the CDR3 had no stop codons and remained in frame with V and J, and every other rearrangement was called non-productive. Following IMGT convention, CDR3 was defined as the stretch from the second conserved V-encoded cysteine up to the conserved J-encoded phenylalanine. The earlier analysis of some 550 of the donors excluded any sequence lacking an unambiguous match to a single V gene segment. An earlier analysis of several hundred of the donors called V segments functional above 56.7% productive rearrangements and segregating when the between-donor standard deviation exceeded 5%. A statistical classification framework was built for diagnosing cytomegalovirus status from the catalog of TCR beta chain sequences. In a later analysis, TCR nucleotide sequences were compared against IMGT/GENE-DB human TR gene sequences so that V and J genes could be assigned. A later analysis assigned CDR3 sequences and most-parsimonious VDJ recombination scenarios with the TCRdist pipeline. In a later analysis, each TCR beta chain was defined by its CDR3 amino acid sequence together with its V-gene family, and reads lacking a unique V-gene family were excluded. In a later analysis, several hundred highly shared, low-generation-probability nucleotide sequences were removed to address suspected cross-contamination and a sequencing artifact. In a later analysis, a clonal expansion index for each public chain was calculated from normalized within-repertoire ranks of inferred template counts. A later analysis computed generation probabilities with a VDJ recombination model fitted to out-of-frame rearrangements, and checked the results against IGoR. Hypergeometric tests were used in a later analysis to score TCR-TCR, TCR-HLA and TCR-CMV co-occurrence, with a repertoire-size bias correction applied to the TCR pairs. False discovery rates were estimated in a later analysis by permuting HLA or CMV assignments 20 times. In a later analysis, co-occurring TCRs were grouped with DBSCAN, and TCRdist sequence similarity was added when clustering was performed within HLA-allele-positive subsets. Repertoires with fewer than 30,000 or more than 120,000 public chains were left out of co-occurrence clustering, as were a few repertoires with anomalous nucleotide sharing. Drawn from immuneACCESS, this table holds only the in-frame rearrangements with V and J called that TCRdb kept. Clones are partly lost; checked studies trace under half to an unresolved V gene and leave the rest unexplained. That table is the source of V, J and clone size, and D and trimming were worked out from the DNA. The sample records approximately 150,000 clones, roughly 81% of which are singletons. The top ten hold just under 5% of the sample.

From the germline V gene (reference sequence), CDR1 is WNHNN and CDR2 is SYGVQD. Trimming at the junction amounts to 6 bases on V and 5 bases on J, and the germline ends lie 14 bases apart. The CDR3 runs 13 residues from the cysteine to the phenylalanine. The retained sequence is limited to the CDR3, 39 bases, with the frame set at the first base. In total, 500 to 700 healthy bone marrow donors made up the cohort. Cohort members were all nominally healthy when sampled, although unrecorded immune exposures were likely present. The donor was CMV seropositive and belonged to the group of some 290 seropositive cohort members. Each donor provided a peripheral blood sample, and peripheral blood mononuclear cells were used for TCR beta sequencing. The Qiagen DNeasy Blood Extraction Kit was used to extract genomic DNA from the blood cell samples.

This TCR was recovered from a woman aged 18 to 35 in good health and CMV-seropositive. Sequences were obtained from PBMCs. The sequence is built from TRBV10-1 and TRBJ2-7, and TRBD2 may be the D gene, going by 5 matching bases. The CDR3 protein sequence reads: CASSGSGLNEQYF. The DNA reads TGCGCCAGCAGCGGATCAGGACTCAACGAGCAGTACTTC.